Listed here are 31 T cell receptor beta chains from one sample, sequenced in a study of blood T cell repertoires in COVID-19. Produced via immunoSEQ multiplex PCR; TCRdb's table is partial and in-frame only. The data contain approximately 150,000 clones, roughly 82% of them seen just once; the ten biggest clones take up approximately 16%. Input material: peripheral blood. The receptors come from a human donor with acute or convalescent COVID-19. The donor label of this sample is uncertain.

The chain carries TRBV5-1 and TRBJ2-3; D perhaps matches TRBD1 (6 bases). CDR3 length: 17 amino acids. Germline CDR1 SGHRS, CDR2 YFSETQ. The germline V and J ends were trimmed by 0 bases and 0 bases, with 14 bases remaining between them. The CDR3 sequence: CASSLGLSDSSTDTQYF. CDR3 bases: TGCGCCAGCAGCTTGGGTCTTTCGGACAGCAGCACAGATACGCAGTATTTT.

This clone has a single count. The chain uses TRBV6-1 and TRBJ1-2; 12 nucleotides line up with TRBD1. J gave up 8 bases and V 2 bases, and 9 bases lay outside the gene matches. The V gene's germline CDR1 is MNHNS and CDR2 SASEGT. CDR3 size: 16 residues. CDR3 bases: TGTGCCAGCAGTGAAATGGGGACAGGGGGCTTCCTAGGCTACACCTTC. Translation gives CASSEMGTGGFLGYTF.

This chain joins TRBV5-6 and TRBJ1-2; 7 bases match TRBD1. The trim removed 0 bases at V and 0 bases at J, leaving 8 bases unmatched. The germline CDR1 and CDR2 sequences are SGHDT and YYEEEE. This CDR3 has 17 amino acids. The CDR3: CASSLAEGAHSNYGYTF. CDR3 in DNA: TGTGCCAGCAGCTTGGCCGAGGGGGCACACTCTAACTATGGCTACACCTTC.

The J gene is TRBJ2-2, the V gene TRBV19; no clear D gene. The CDR3 extends over 12 amino acids. In germline, CDR1 is LNHDA, CDR2 SQIVND (reference sequence). V lost 7 bases and J 1 base, leaving 4 bases between the germline ends. The CDR3, as DNA: TGTGCCAGTACTAGGAACACCGGGGAGCTGTTTTTT. Its translation: CASTRNTGELFF.

The chain couples TRBV30 to TRBJ1-4; D call uncertain. The CDR3 extends over 15 amino acids. The V gene lost 0 bases and the J gene lost 7 bases, with 15 bases spanning the gap. Germline V CDR1 and CDR2: GTSNPN, SVGIG (reference sequence). For the CDR3, the DNA is TGTGCCTGGAGTGTACTAGACCGGTGGAGTGAAAAACTGTTTTTT. This gives the protein CAWSVLDRWSEKLFF.

The V gene is TRBV5-1, the J gene TRBJ1-2, with D perhaps matching TRBD1 (6 bases). V dropped 0 bases and J dropped 4 bases, with 22 bases sitting between them. The CDR3 sequence is 18 residues long. In germline, CDR1 is SGHRS, CDR2 YFSETQ. CDR3 DNA sequence: TGCGCCAGCAGCTTGGAGGAGTTGGGGCAGGGGTCCCTCTATGGCTACACCTTC. Amino acids: CASSLEELGQGSLYGYTF.

J is TRBJ1-3 and V is TRBV9; weak D call: TRBD1 (5 bases). The CDR3 contains 15 residues. From germline, CDR1 is SGDLS and CDR2 YYNGEE. Trimming cost V 3 bases and J 1 base, with 11 bases left between them. CDR3 sequence: CASSDGHESGNTIYF. In DNA, the CDR3 is TGTGCCAGCAGCGACGGACACGAATCTGGAAACACCATATATTTT. The entire variable domain, with the rest obtained from reference TRBV9 and TRBJ1-3, is as follows: DSGVTQTPKHLITATGQRVTLRCSPRSGDLSVYWYQQSLDQGLQFLIQYYNGEERAKGNILERFSAQQFPDLHSELNLSSLELGDSALYFCASSDGHESGNTIYFGEGSWLTVV.

The chain has TRBV20-1 and TRBJ1-2; tentative D call: TRBD1 (5 bases). The V gene lost 3 bases and the J gene lost 2 bases, with 13 bases spanning the gap. CDR1 DFQATT and CDR2 SNEGSKA come from the germline V gene (reference sequence). CDR3 length: 14 residues. CDR3 residues: CSASRGTGNYGYTF. CDR3 nucleotides: TGCAGTGCTAGTCGGGGGACCGGGAACTATGGCTACACCTTC.

This chain joins TRBV6-5 and TRBJ2-7, with a weak D call TRBD2 (6 bases). This CDR3 spans 15 amino acids. Trimming took 5 bases from V and 1 from J, leaving 15 bases between them. In germline, CDR1 is MNHEY, CDR2 SVGAGI. The CDR3 sequence is CASSPPGLLSYEQYF. CDR3 coding DNA: TGTGCCAGCAGTCCGCCGGGACTCCTGTCCTACGAGCAGTACTTC.

The V gene is TRBV5-4, the J gene TRBJ1-2, with D perhaps matching TRBD1 (6 bases). The CDR3 has 15 residues. V gave up 4 bases and J gave up 4 bases, with 17 bases separating them. Germline CDR1 SGHNT, CDR2 YYREEE (reference sequence). CDR3 DNA sequence: TGTGCCAGCAGCACGCCCGTCAGGGGCGGCTATGGCTACACCTTC. It yields the protein CASSTPVRGGYGYTF.

The V gene is TRBV5-1, the J gene TRBJ2-7; possible D gene TRBD1, 6 bases. The V end was cut by 4 bases, the J end by 2 bases, with 16 bases between. The CDR3 contains 15 residues. Germline-derived CDR1 and CDR2 are SGHRS and YFSETQ. CDR3 in amino acids: CASSPWTANAYEQYF. The CDR3 DNA is TGCGCCAGCAGCCCATGGACAGCAAACGCCTACGAGCAGTACTTC. The whole variable domain, remainder taken from reference TRBV5-1 and TRBJ2-7, is KAGVTQTPRYLIKTRGQQVTLSCSPISGHRSVSWYQQTPGQGLQFLFEYFSETQRNKGNFPGRFSGRQFSNSRSEMNVSTLELGDSALYLCASSPWTANAYEQYFGPGTRLTVT.

The rearrangement joins TRBV4-1 to TRBJ2-3; no firm D call. Germline V gene lookup returns CDR1 MGHRA and CDR2 YSYEKL. The CDR3 has 11 amino acids. Trimming removed 1 base from V and 6 bases from J, with 2 bases in between. For the CDR3, the DNA is TGCGCCAGCAGCCAAGCGGATACGCAGTATTTT. Translated, it gives CASSQADTQYF.

CDR3 loop: CATSGGARETSTDTQYF. The CDR3 coding sequence is TGTGCCACCAGTGGAGGAGCGCGCGAAACTAGCACAGATACGCAGTATTTT. The chain employs TRBV24-1 and TRBJ2-3; D is ambiguous. The CDR3 has 17 amino acids. Trimming stripped 5 bases from V and 0 bases from J, with 17 bases between. CDR1 KGHDR and CDR2 SFDVKD come from the germline V gene.

This clone was detected many times. V usage is TRBV7-9 and J usage is TRBJ1-1; D not resolved. The CDR3 runs 11 residues. V lost 3 bases, J lost 9 bases, and 8 bases lay in between. Germline-derived CDR1 and CDR2 are SEHNR and FQNEAQ (reference sequence). The CDR3 region has the DNA TGTGCCAGCAGCTTCCCCGGGAAAGCTTTCTTT. Its translation is CASSFPGKAFF.

The chain employs TRBV5-1 and TRBJ1-2; TRBD1 matches 7 bases. The CDR3 is 16 amino acids. V shed 0 bases and J 8 bases; nucleotides not matched to a gene: 13. The germline V gene encodes CDR1 SGHRS and CDR2 YFSETQ. For the CDR3, the DNA is TGCGCCAGCAGCTTGGCCGAAGGGGGCATACTTGGAGGCTACACCTTC. Its protein product is CASSLAEGGILGGYTF.

The rearrangement links TRBV7-9 to TRBJ2-7, with D perhaps matching TRBD2 (5 bases). The ends were cut back, 5 bases at V and 3 bases at J, with 11 bases in the middle. The length of the CDR3 is 13 residues. CDR1 is SEHNR, CDR2 FQNEAQ, per germline (reference sequence). The DNA of the CDR3 is TGTGCCAGCAGCCAACTAGTACTCTACGAGCAGTACTTC. This gives the protein CASSQLVLYEQYF. Filled out from reference TRBV7-9 and TRBJ2-7, the complete variable domain reads DTGVSQNPRHKITKRGQNVTFRCDPISEHNRLYWYRQTLGQGPEFLTYFQNEAQLEKSRLLSDRFSAERPKGSFSTLEIQRTEQGDSAMYLCASSQLVLYEQYFGPGTRLTVT.

This clone has only one observation. The chain is built from TRBV5-6 and TRBJ2-5; TRBD1 matches 7 bases. The J segment lost 4 bases and the V segment lost 4 bases, leaving 10 bases of the junction unmatched. The CDR3 is made up of 15 amino acids. Germline V lookup: CDR1 SGHDT, CDR2 YYEEEE. CDR3 region: CASSPRQGEGETQYF. The CDR3 DNA is TGTGCCAGCAGCCCTCGACAGGGTGAGGGAGAGACCCAGTACTTC.

This clone was observed at least ten times. The V and J genes are TRBV7-9 and TRBJ2-3; TRBD1 matches 7 bases. V was clipped by 5 bases and J by 3 bases; unmatched bases: 5. The CDR3 loop spans 14 amino acids. CDR1 and CDR2 from the germline V gene are SEHNR and FQNEAQ (reference sequence). This CDR3 reads CASSQGVETDTQYF. CDR3 DNA: TGTGCCAGCAGCCAGGGGGTAGAAACAGATACGCAGTATTTT.

Only a few counts were recorded for this clone. The CDR3 is CSVSQGGPNQPQHF. DNA for the CDR3: TGCAGCGTTTCGCAGGGGGGCCCTAATCAGCCCCAGCATTTT. The chain employs TRBV29-1 and TRBJ1-5, with 7 bases fitting TRBD1. The CDR3 has 14 amino acids. J was trimmed by 4 bases and V by 5 bases; bases with no gene match: 8. Germline loops: CDR1 SQVTM, CDR2 ANQGSEA. Filled out from reference TRBV29-1 and TRBJ1-5, the complete variable domain reads SAVISQKPSRDICQRGTSLTIQCQVDSQVTMMFWYRQQPGQSLTLIATANQGSEATYESGFVIDKFPISRPNLTFSTLTVSNMSPEDSSIYLCSVSQGGPNQPQHFGDGTRLSIL.

The J gene is TRBJ2-7, the V gene TRBV6-2 or TRBV6-3, with D perhaps TRBD1 (6 bases). V dropped 4 bases and J dropped 2 bases, with 15 bases sitting between them. The CDR3 is made up of 15 amino acids. Per germline, CDR1 MNHEY and CDR2 SVGEGT. The CDR3 DNA is TGTGCCAGCAGTTCCGTCCGGGACACTACCTACGAGCAGTACTTC. Amino acids: CASSSVRDTTYEQYF.

This chain connects TRBV7-8 to TRBJ2-3; a possible D gene is TRBD2 (6 bases). V lost 6 bases and J lost 2, with 12 bases in between. The CDR3 length is 14 residues. Germline V CDR1 and CDR2: SGHVS, FQNEAQ. CDR3: CASSKRDFTDTQYF. CDR3 nucleotide sequence: TGTGCCAGCAGTAAAAGGGACTTCACAGATACGCAGTATTTT.

The chain recombines TRBV4-2 with TRBJ1-6; tentatively, D is TRBD1 (6 bases). V was trimmed by 1 base and J by 5 bases, leaving 6 bases between them. The CDR3 runs to 14 residues. CDR1 is LGHNA and CDR2 is YNFKEQ in the germline V gene. The CDR3 DNA is TGTGCCAGCAGCCAAGGACAGGATAATTCACCCCTCCACTTT. It translates to CASSQGQDNSPLHF.

This clone was observed at least ten times. V and J are TRBV6-5 and TRBJ2-6; D may be TRBD1 (6 bases). The CDR3 has 15 amino acids. Trimming took 5 bases from V and 1 from J, leaving 9 bases between them. CDR1 and CDR2 from the germline V gene are MNHEY and SVGAGI. CDR3 coding DNA: TGTGCCAGCAGTAGAGACAGGTCTGGGGCCAACGTCCTGACTTTC. Protein product: CASSRDRSGANVLTF.

This chain joins TRBV10-3 and TRBJ1-5, with D possibly matching TRBD1 (5 bases). Germline CDR1 and CDR2: ENHRY and SYGVKD. The length of the CDR3 is 14 residues. V lost 0 bases and J lost 5, with 8 bases in between. The chain's CDR3 is CAISESGGDQPQHF. In DNA, the CDR3 is TGTGCCATCAGTGAGTCGGGGGGGGATCAGCCCCAGCATTTT.

The V and J genes are TRBV30 and TRBJ1-6; 11 bases line up with TRBD1. Trimming removed 5 bases from V and 7 bases from J; junction bases left unmatched: 7. From germline, CDR1 is GTSNPN and CDR2 SVGIG (reference sequence). The CDR3 length is 15 residues. CDR3 residues: CAWAYRDRGNSPLHF. The CDR3 DNA follows: TGTGCCTGGGCCTACCGGGACAGGGGGAATTCACCCCTCCACTTT.

The CDR3 bases are TGCGCCAGCAGCCTCCGGACTAGCGGGGCAACTAGCACAGATACGCAGTATTTT. It encodes CASSLRTSGATSTDTQYF. This chain connects TRBV5-1 to TRBJ2-3; 12 nucleotides line up with TRBD2. Trimming cost V 4 bases and J 0 bases; bases outside gene matches: 9. Germline values: CDR1 SGHRS, CDR2 YFSETQ. This CDR3 spans 18 amino acids.

This chain joins TRBV19 and TRBJ1-2; 8 nucleotides match TRBD1. Unmatched junction bases numbered 6, after V lost 4 bases and J lost 8 bases. The CDR3 is 13 amino acids. Germline-derived CDR1 and CDR2 are LNHDA and SQIVND (reference sequence). CDR3 nucleotides: TGTGCCAGTAGTAGAGCGACAGGGGACGGCTACACCTTC. Its translation: CASSRATGDGYTF.

The chain employs TRBV28 and TRBJ1-4, with D possibly being TRBD1 (5 bases). Trimming removed 0 bases from V and 10 bases from J, with 15 bases in between. This CDR3 is 15 amino acids long. Germline loops: CDR1 MDHEN, CDR2 SYDVKM. CDR3: CASSLWGGLGGKLFF. The CDR3, as DNA: TGTGCCAGCAGTTTATGGGGAGGGTTGGGGGGAAAACTGTTTTTT.

The rearrangement joins TRBV6-6 to TRBJ1-5; D may be TRBD1 (6 bases). CDR1 and CDR2 (germline): MNHNY, SVGAGI (reference sequence). V dropped 4 bases and J dropped 9 bases, with 19 bases sitting between them. CDR3 length equals 15 residues. CDR3 amino acids: CASSSTEGERGPQHF. The CDR3 nucleotides are TGTGCCAGCAGTTCGACAGAGGGGGAGAGGGGGCCCCAGCATTTT.

This chain joins TRBV10-3 and TRBJ2-3, with D maybe TRBD1 (7 bases). The CDR3 is 16 residues long. Germline assignment: CDR1 ENHRY and CDR2 SYGVKD. With 0 bases removed from V and 5 bases from J, the gap between germline ends came to 15 bases. Here the CDR3 reads CAISESGGQGVDTQYF. The DNA of the CDR3 is TGTGCCATCAGTGAGTCAGGAGGGCAGGGGGTAGATACGCAGTATTTT.

V usage is TRBV12-5 and J usage is TRBJ1-1, with D perhaps matching TRBD1 (5 bases). In germline, CDR1 is LGHNT, CDR2 FRNRAP. Deletions cut 5 bases from V and 1 base from J, with 11 bases between. The length of the CDR3 is 14 residues. The CDR3 bases are TGTGCTAGTGGTCCTCAGGGAGGGAACACTGAAGCTTTCTTT. This translates into CASGPQGGNTEAFF.